Listed here are 26 T cell receptor beta chains from one sample, sequenced in a study of blood T cell repertoires in COVID-19. Libraries were prepared by immunoSEQ multiplex PCR; TCRdb keeps only in-frame clonotypes and omits some of them. Altogether about 130,000 clones are present, around 85% being singletons, with the ten largest covering around 4.5%. The sequencing input was peripheral blood. Source of these receptors: a human donor in a cohort sampled during active COVID-19.

This chain joins TRBV9 and TRBJ2-2; 14 bases are shared with TRBD2. This CDR3 comprises 21 residues. In germline, CDR1 is SGDLS, CDR2 YYNGEE. Trimming took 2 bases from V and 2 from J; bases not matched to a gene: 14. CDR3 protein: CASSVHIATGLAGDNTGELFF. Here the CDR3 DNA reads TGTGCCAGCAGCGTTCACATAGCCACGGGACTAGCGGGGGATAACACCGGGGAGCTGTTTTTT.

The chain employs TRBV6-5 and TRBJ2-5; tentative D call: TRBD2 (6 bases). V lost 0 bases to trimming and J lost 3 bases, with 11 bases between them. This CDR3 is built from 15 residues. Germline V lookup: CDR1 MNHEY, CDR2 SVGAGI. The CDR3 loop is CASSYSGSNKETQYF. The CDR3 DNA follows: TGTGCCAGCAGTTACTCCGGGAGCAATAAAGAGACCCAGTACTTC.

The rearrangement uses TRBV25-1 and TRBJ1-1, with 7 bases that match TRBD1. With V trimmed by 6 bases and J by 1 base, 2 bases remained unmatched. Germline-derived CDR1 and CDR2 are MGHDK and SYGVNS. The length of the CDR3 is 13 residues. The CDR3: CASSRTGNTEAFF. DNA for the CDR3: TGTGCCAGCAGCAGGACAGGGAACACTGAAGCTTTCTTT.

CDR3 sequence: CASSPSGLTTSYEQYF. The CDR3 region has the DNA TGTGCCAGCTCACCATCTGGCCTGACAACTTCCTACGAGCAGTACTTC. The V call is TRBV18, the J call TRBJ2-7; no clear D. Trimming left V 2 bases short and J 1 base short, with 15 bases between. Germline CDR1 reads KGHSH; CDR2 reads LQKENI. The length of the CDR3 is 16 residues.

The V and J genes are TRBV7-9 and TRBJ2-2, with a possible D match to TRBD2 (5 bases). The CDR3 length is 17 residues. Trimming took 1 base from V and 0 from J, leaving 12 bases between them. CDR1 and CDR2 from the germline V gene are SEHNR and FQNEAQ (reference sequence). The CDR3: CASSLGAGISNTGELFF. CDR3 nucleotides: TGTGCCAGCAGCTTAGGGGCCGGGATTTCGAACACCGGGGAGCTGTTTTTT. Full variable domain (remainder filled in from reference TRBV7-9 and TRBJ2-2): DTGVSQNPRHKITKRGQNVTFRCDPISEHNRLYWYRQTLGQGPEFLTYFQNEAQLEKSRLLSDRFSAERPKGSFSTLEIQRTEQGDSAMYLCASSLGAGISNTGELFFGEGSRLTVL.

V gene TRBV30 combines with J gene TRBJ1-2; D might be TRBD1 (5 bases). The length of the CDR3 is 15 residues. CDR1 is GTSNPN and CDR2 is SVGIG in the germline V gene (reference sequence). Trimming stripped 0 bases from V and 7 bases from J, with 18 bases between. DNA of the CDR3: TGTGCCTGGAGTGTCTGGGCAGGGCGTTTAGGTGGCTACACCTTC. This encodes CAWSVWAGRLGGYTF.

The chain carries TRBV12-3 or TRBV12-4 and TRBJ1-4; no reliable D call. The CDR3 loop spans 13 amino acids. The germline V and J ends were trimmed by 10 bases and 6 bases, with 15 bases remaining between them. The CDR3 region is CATPWGGDEKLFF. The CDR3 coding sequence is TGTGCCACCCCATGGGGAGGTGATGAAAAACTGTTTTTT.

The genes are TRBV15 and TRBJ1-5; weak D call: TRBD1 (5 bases). Trimming left V 5 bases short and J 7 bases short, with 21 bases between. Looked up from germline, CDR1 is LNHNV and CDR2 is YYDKDF (reference sequence). The CDR3 runs to 16 residues. CDR3 in amino acids: CATSGATSHPRQPQHF. The CDR3 DNA follows: TGTGCCACCAGCGGGGCGACGTCTCATCCTAGGCAGCCCCAGCATTTT. Drawing the rest from reference TRBV15 and TRBJ1-5, the complete variable domain is DAMVIQNPRYQVTQFGKPVTLSCSQTLNHNVMYWYQQKSSQAPKLLFHYYDKDFNNEADTPDNFQSRRPNTSFCFLDIRSPGLGDTAMYLCATSGATSHPRQPQHFGDGTRLSIL.

The DNA of the CDR3 is TGTGCCAGCAGCTTACAAGCGGGGGGCCCCACAGATACGCAGTATTTT. Translated, it gives CASSLQAGGPTDTQYF. The chain joins TRBV7-8 to TRBJ2-3, with TRBD2 identical over 9 bases. CDR3 size: 16 residues. Germline V gives CDR1 SGHVS, CDR2 FQNEAQ. Trimming at V came to 2 bases and at J to 2 bases, leaving 5 bases not matched to a gene.

V is TRBV11-2 and J is TRBJ2-7, with D possibly matching TRBD2 (6 bases). Germline CDR1 reads SGHAT; CDR2 reads FQNNGV. The germline V and J ends were trimmed by 1 base and 6 bases, with 13 bases remaining between them. The CDR3 totals 14 residues. CDR3: CASSLGFREAEQYF. The CDR3 nucleotides read TGTGCCAGCAGCTTAGGATTCAGGGAGGCCGAGCAGTACTTC.

The chain links TRBV5-4 to TRBJ2-7, with D tentatively TRBD2 (5 bases). The V end was cut by 0 bases, the J end by 6 bases, with 13 bases between. This CDR3 region has 14 residues. Germline CDR1 SGHNT, CDR2 YYREEE (reference sequence). DNA of the CDR3: TGTGCCAGCAGCTTGGGGGAGCATGCGTCCGAGCAGTACTTC. Residues: CASSLGEHASEQYF.

The V gene is TRBV19, the J gene TRBJ2-6; D may be TRBD2 (5 bases). The CDR3 loop spans 17 amino acids. Germline CDR1 reads LNHDA; CDR2 reads SQIVND (reference sequence). V lost 3 bases and J 0 bases, leaving 12 bases between the germline ends. The CDR3 loop reads CASSMGVFPSGANVLTF. CDR3 nucleotides: TGTGCCAGTAGTATGGGAGTCTTCCCCTCTGGGGCCAACGTCCTGACTTTC.

The chain links TRBV20-1 to TRBJ1-1; possibly TRBD1 for D (5 bases). V was cut by 3 bases and J by 1 base, with 15 bases left in between. CDR1 is DFQATT, CDR2 SNEGSKA, per germline (reference sequence). The CDR3 totals 15 residues. This CDR3 reads CSASSAGRENTEAFF. DNA of the CDR3: TGCAGTGCTAGTTCTGCGGGACGGGAGAACACTGAAGCTTTCTTT.

CDR3 sequence reads: CASSFSGGETQYF. CDR3 coding DNA: TGTGCCAGCAGTTTTAGCGGGGGAGAGACCCAGTACTTC. J is TRBJ2-5 and V is TRBV6-5; 9 bases are shared with TRBD2. CDR1 and CDR2 from the germline V gene are MNHEY and SVGAGI. The trim removed 4 bases at V and 4 bases at J, leaving 1 base unmatched. The CDR3 extends over 13 amino acids.

The chain uses TRBV15 and TRBJ2-1, with D possibly matching TRBD2 (5 bases). The CDR3 has 14 residues. Germline values: CDR1 LNHNV, CDR2 YYDKDF (reference sequence). V gave up 0 bases and J gave up 5 bases, with 8 bases separating them. The CDR3 sequence: CATSRDGGNNEQFF. In DNA form, the CDR3 reads TGTGCCACCAGCAGAGACGGAGGAAACAATGAGCAGTTCTTC.

This rearrangement joins TRBV5-6 to TRBJ1-3; unclear D gene. The CDR3 length is 15 residues. Between the trimmed V and J ends, which lost 4 bases and 5 bases, there was a span of 16 bases. The germline V gene has CDR1 SGHDT and CDR2 YYEEEE. The CDR3 loop reads CASSPFDTLRNTIYF. DNA of the CDR3: TGTGCCAGCAGCCCATTCGACACTCTCAGAAACACCATATATTTT.

V is TRBV6-6 and J is TRBJ1-2; 7 nucleotides agree with TRBD1. CDR3 length: 13 residues. In germline, CDR1 is MNHNY, CDR2 SVGAGI (reference sequence). J gave up 6 bases and V 6 bases, and 7 bases lay outside the gene matches. The CDR3 sequence: CASRHRGTNGYTF. DNA of the CDR3: TGTGCCAGCAGACACAGGGGAACTAATGGCTACACCTTC.

V gene TRBV2 combines with J gene TRBJ1-2; D is unclear. The germline V and J ends were trimmed by 3 bases and 0 bases, with 11 bases remaining between them. CDR3 length equals 15 residues. Germline-derived CDR1 and CDR2 are SNHLY and FYNNEI. In DNA form, the CDR3 reads TGTGCCAGCAGTGAGGGTCTGGCGGCTAACTATGGCTACACCTTC. This translates into CASSEGLAANYGYTF.

This chain links TRBV5-5 with TRBJ2-3; D is possibly TRBD1 (7 bases). Germline V gives CDR1 SGHKS, CDR2 YYEKEE (reference sequence). The CDR3 sequence is 18 residues long. The V gene lost 9 bases and the J gene lost 4 bases, with 30 bases spanning the gap. The CDR3 reads CATSLTGINLGGSDTQYF. In nucleotides, the CDR3 is TGTGCCACTTCCTTGACAGGGATAAATCTAGGGGGGTCAGATACGCAGTATTTT.

The chain is built from TRBV6-1 and TRBJ1-1, with 8 bases that match TRBD1. J gave up 4 bases and V 3 bases, and 1 base lay outside the gene matches. The CDR3 totals 13 residues. CDR1 and CDR2 (germline): MNHNS, SASEGT. The CDR3 bases are TGTGCCAGCAGTGATGACAGGGGCACTGAAGCTTTCTTT. It yields the protein CASSDDRGTEAFF.

A few counts support this clone. The chain is built from TRBV30 and TRBJ1-6, with D perhaps TRBD1 (5 bases). Germline CDR1 and CDR2: GTSNPN and SVGIG (reference sequence). Trimming took 7 bases from V and 7 from J, leaving 17 bases between them. The CDR3 is 14 amino acids. The DNA for the CDR3 is TGTGCCTCGGCAGGAGACAGCCTAAATTCACCCCTCCACTTT. As protein: CASAGDSLNSPLHF.

V and J are TRBV18 and TRBJ2-3, with TRBD2 as a possible D gene (5 bases). CDR1 KGHSH and CDR2 LQKENI come from the germline V gene. The CDR3 consists of 12 residues. Trimming took 6 bases from V and 6 from J, leaving 10 bases between them. The CDR3 sequence is CASSPRGDTQYF. The CDR3 DNA is TGTGCCAGCTCCCCGAGAGGGGATACGCAGTATTTT.

The genes are TRBV12-3 or TRBV12-4 and TRBJ2-7; perhaps TRBD1 as D (6 bases). The CDR3 is 11 amino acids. V lost 6 bases and J 5 bases, leaving 8 bases between the germline ends. The CDR3 is CASRTGDEQYF. CDR3 bases: TGTGCCAGCAGGACAGGAGACGAGCAGTACTTC.

V usage is TRBV19 and J usage is TRBJ1-2, with a tentative D call TRBD1 (5 bases). Germline V gives CDR1 LNHDA, CDR2 SQIVND (reference sequence). The V gene lost 11 bases and the J gene lost 4 bases, with 11 bases spanning the gap. The CDR3 covers 11 residues. The CDR3 here is CAPQGTYGYTF. DNA for the CDR3: TGTGCCCCCCAGGGAACCTATGGCTACACCTTC.

This clone is termed medium-sized. The chain couples TRBV28 to TRBJ2-2, with 7 positions matching TRBD2. V trimming: 10 bases; J trimming: 0 bases; junction bases outside the gene matches: 8. Per germline, CDR1 MDHEN and CDR2 SYDVKM. This CDR3 has 15 amino acids. The CDR3 protein is CATIPGGTNTGELFF. Written as DNA, the CDR3 is TGTGCCACAATCCCGGGGGGAACGAACACCGGGGAGCTGTTTTTT.

V is TRBV2 and J is TRBJ1-4, with TRBD1 identical over 10 bases. Trimming cost V 6 bases and J 7 bases; bases outside gene matches: 8. Germline CDR1 reads SNHLY; CDR2 reads FYNNEI. This CDR3 is 15 amino acids long. The CDR3 sequence: CASRADRGHFEKLFF. The CDR3 DNA reads as TGTGCCAGCAGGGCAGACAGGGGGCATTTTGAAAAACTGTTTTTT.